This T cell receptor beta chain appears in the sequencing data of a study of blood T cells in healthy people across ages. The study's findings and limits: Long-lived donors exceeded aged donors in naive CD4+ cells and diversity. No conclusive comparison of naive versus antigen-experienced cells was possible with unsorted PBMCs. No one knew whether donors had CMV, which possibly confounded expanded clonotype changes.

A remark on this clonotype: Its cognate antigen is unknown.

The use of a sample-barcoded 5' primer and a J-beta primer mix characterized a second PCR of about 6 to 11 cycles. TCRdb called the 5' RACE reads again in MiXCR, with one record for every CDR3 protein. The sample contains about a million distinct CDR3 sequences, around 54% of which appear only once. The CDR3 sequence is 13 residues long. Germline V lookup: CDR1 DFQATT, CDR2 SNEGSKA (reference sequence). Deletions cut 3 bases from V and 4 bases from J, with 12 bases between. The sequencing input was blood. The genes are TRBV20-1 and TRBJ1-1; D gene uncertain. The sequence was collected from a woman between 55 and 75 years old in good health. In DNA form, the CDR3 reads TGCAGTGCTAGGTTGGTGGCGACCACTGAAGCTTTCTTT. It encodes CSARLVATTEAFF.